Presented here are 22 T cell receptor beta chains from one specimen sequenced in a study of OX40 agonist ivuxolimab in advanced cancers. The protocol was immunoSEQ multiplex PCR, while the TCRdb copy is restricted to in-frame clones and leaves out a portion. The sample contains approximately 58,000 clones, approximately 85% of which appear only once. This specimen consisted of CD4+ or CD8+ T cells sorted from blood, obtained in a trial of the OX40 agonist ivuxolimab. Every receptor here comes from an adult with an advanced solid tumor such as melanoma, head and neck, liver or kidney cancer.

This chain links TRBV18 with TRBJ2-7; 7 bases match TRBD2. CDR1 is KGHSH and CDR2 is LQKENI in the germline V gene. The CDR3 extends over 14 amino acids. Trimming at V came to 4 bases and at J to 3 bases, leaving 6 bases not matched to a gene. This CDR3 reads CASSLPGLNYEQYF. CDR3 sequence (DNA): TGTGCCAGCTCACTACCGGGACTAAACTACGAGCAGTACTTC.

The genes are TRBV28 and TRBJ1-1; no reliable D call. Per the germline V gene, CDR1 is MDHEN and CDR2 is SYDVKM. V gave up 2 bases and J gave up 7 bases, with 5 bases separating them. This CDR3 is 11 amino acids long. CDR3 in DNA: TGTGCCAGCAGTTTAAGACGTGAAGCTTTCTTT. Its protein product is CASSLRREAFF.

The V gene is TRBV5-1, the J gene TRBJ1-4; possibly TRBD1 for D (6 bases). The CDR3 has 16 amino acids. Trimming took off 1 base at V and 7 bases at J, with 17 bases between the two ends. Germline lookup yields CDR1 SGHRS and CDR2 YFSETQ. The CDR3 nucleotides are TGCGCCAGCAGCTTGAGGGCGGGGGCTAGTGTTGAAAAACTGTTTTTT. This encodes CASSLRAGASVEKLFF.

The CDR3 DNA sequence: TGTGCCAGCAGCACGTACAGGGCGAGGACTGAAGCTTTCTTT. Amino acid sequence: CASSTYRARTEAFF. The chain recombines TRBV7-2 with TRBJ1-1; possibly TRBD1 for D (6 bases). The V gene's germline CDR1 is SGHTA and CDR2 FQGNSA. V was shortened by 5 bases and J by 5 bases, with 15 bases between the two germline ends. The CDR3 extends over 14 amino acids.

A single count supports this clone. The chain has TRBV6-1 and TRBJ2-5; 11 bases are shared with TRBD2. The germline gives CDR1 MNHNS, CDR2 SASEGT. The CDR3 extends over 15 amino acids. The trim removed 2 bases at V and 5 bases at J, leaving 4 bases unmatched. CDR3 bases: TGTGCCAGCAGTGAAACACTAGCGGGAGATGAGACCCAGTACTTC. It codes for CASSETLAGDETQYF.

The chain joins TRBV20-1 to TRBJ1-2; possible D gene TRBD1, 5 bases. From germline, CDR1 is DFQATT and CDR2 SNEGSKA (reference sequence). This CDR3 spans 11 amino acids. The CDR3 nucleotides are TGCAAGCCCGGACATCCCTATGGCTACACCTTC. The encoded protein is CKPGHPYGYTF.

The chain joins TRBV2 to TRBJ2-2, with TRBD2 identical over 11 bases. The CDR3 extends over 15 amino acids. Looked up from germline, CDR1 is SNHLY and CDR2 is FYNNEI. V shed 6 bases, J shed 8 bases, and the junction held 8 bases outside the gene matches. CDR3 residues: CASSPSGRTTGELFF. CDR3 coding DNA: TGTGCCAGCAGCCCTAGCGGGAGGACCACGGGGGAGCTGTTTTTT.

The chain links TRBV4-2 to TRBJ2-7; perhaps TRBD1 as D (7 bases). CDR3 length: 17 residues. Deletions cut 1 base from V and 0 bases from J, with 16 bases between. The germline V gene encodes CDR1 LGHNA and CDR2 YNFKEQ. CDR3 DNA: TGTGCCAGCAGCCAAGGGTTGAGGGGGGACAGCTCCTACGAGCAGTACTTC. Amino acid sequence: CASSQGLRGDSSYEQYF.

The rearrangement uses TRBV2 and TRBJ1-5, with 7 bases that match TRBD1. Germline assignment: CDR1 SNHLY and CDR2 FYNNEI. CDR3 length: 13 amino acids. V lost 4 bases to trimming and J lost 7 bases; unmatched junction nucleotides: 4. CDR3 sequence (DNA): TGTGCCAGCAGTGTGGACAGGTACCAGCCCCAGCATTTT. Translated: CASSVDRYQPQHF.

In its sample, this clone was seen a few times. The chain couples TRBV5-6 to TRBJ1-2; weak D call: TRBD1 (5 bases). V shed 7 bases and J shed 0 bases, with 7 bases lying between them. CDR1 is SGHDT and CDR2 is YYEEEE in the germline V gene. The CDR3 contains 12 residues. CDR3 coding DNA: TGTGCCAGCCACAGGCCTAACTATGGCTACACCTTC. Translating gives CASHRPNYGYTF.

This sequence joins TRBV6-6 and TRBJ1-5, with D hard to call. V lost 2 bases and J 4 bases, leaving 6 bases between the germline ends. Germline CDR1 and CDR2: MNHNY and SVGAGI (reference sequence). CDR3 length: 13 residues. CDR3 DNA sequence: TGTGCCAGCAGTTACGTGGAGAATCAGCCCCAGCATTTT. Translating it yields CASSYVENQPQHF.

On this clone: A read error may produce the germline difference seen at one junction end. The chain is built from TRBV7-2 and TRBJ1-2, with D unclear. The germline V gene encodes CDR1 SGHTA and CDR2 FQGNSA. This CDR3 has 12 amino acids. CDR3 loop: CASSLAGLGYTF. DNA for the CDR3: TGTGCCAGCAGTTTAGCCGGGCTAGGCTACACCTTC.

This chain links TRBV28 with TRBJ1-2, with D maybe TRBD1 (5 bases). Germline V gives CDR1 MDHEN, CDR2 SYDVKM. Trimming took off 6 bases at V and 5 bases at J, with 10 bases between the two ends. This CDR3 contains 12 residues. The CDR3 is CASSQTAYGYTF. In DNA, the CDR3 is TGTGCCAGCAGCCAGACAGCTTATGGCTACACCTTC.

The rearrangement joins TRBV5-4 to TRBJ2-7, with 7 bases identical to TRBD1. Germline CDR1 SGHNT, CDR2 YYREEE (reference sequence). The V gene end was trimmed by 3 bases and the J gene end by 3 bases; junction bases not matched to a gene: 3. The CDR3 runs 13 residues. CDR3 residues: CASSSQGIYEQYF. The CDR3 nucleotides read TGTGCCAGCAGCTCACAGGGGATCTACGAGCAGTACTTC.

The genes are TRBV7-2 and TRBJ1-1; D perhaps matches TRBD1 (5 bases). The germline V gene has CDR1 SGHTA and CDR2 FQGNSA. The CDR3 spans 15 residues. Between the trimmed V and J ends, which lost 1 base and 4 bases, there was a span of 13 bases. The CDR3 nucleotides read TGTGCCAGCAGCTTAGGGTGGGGCGGGACCACTGAAGCTTTCTTT. It codes for CASSLGWGGTTEAFF. Looking up the rest from reference TRBV7-2 and TRBJ1-1 gives the full variable domain: GAGVSQSPSNKVTEKGKDVELRCDPISGHTALYWYRQSLGQGLEFLIYFQGNSAPDKSGLPSDRFSAERTGGSVSTLTIQRTQQEDSAVYLCASSLGWGGTTEAFFGQGTRLTVV.

V is TRBV27 and J is TRBJ1-5; D is unclear. This CDR3 contains 17 residues. V gave up 5 bases and J gave up 0 bases, with 17 bases separating them. Germline V gene sequence: CDR1 MNHEY, CDR2 SMNVEV (reference sequence). CDR3 in amino acids: CASSRTAGLYSNQPQHF. CDR3 nucleotide sequence: TGTGCCAGCAGTCGAACCGCTGGCCTCTATAGCAATCAGCCCCAGCATTTT.

The rearrangement joins TRBV9 to TRBJ1-1, with D unresolved. CDR1 and CDR2 (germline): SGDLS, YYNGEE. V lost 3 bases and J 1 base, leaving 10 bases between the germline ends. CDR3 length equals 14 residues. DNA of the CDR3: TGTGCCAGCAGCGACCCGCGACAGAACACTGAAGCTTTCTTT. As protein: CASSDPRQNTEAFF.

The chain has TRBV9 and TRBJ2-1; 9 nucleotides align to TRBD1. Germline trimming cut 2 bases from V and 4 bases from J; bases unmatched to any gene: 4. Germline CDR1 is SGDLS and CDR2 is YYNGEE. The CDR3 sequence is 15 residues long. The CDR3 is CASSVTGGGYNEQFF. The DNA of the CDR3 is TGTGCCAGCAGCGTGACAGGGGGTGGGTACAATGAGCAGTTCTTC. The full variable domain, its missing parts supplied by reference TRBV9 and TRBJ2-1, is DSGVTQTPKHLITATGQRVTLRCSPRSGDLSVYWYQQSLDQGLQFLIQYYNGEERAKGNILERFSAQQFPDLHSELNLSSLELGDSALYFCASSVTGGGYNEQFFGPGTRLTVL.

This rearrangement joins TRBV28 to TRBJ2-3; D remains unclear. Trimming stripped 5 bases from V and 3 bases from J, with 6 bases between. The germline V gene has CDR1 MDHEN and CDR2 SYDVKM. The CDR3 length is 12 residues. CDR3 nucleotides: TGTGCCAGCAGTGCCGTTACAGATACGCAGTATTTT. It is translated as CASSAVTDTQYF.

The chain is built from TRBV4-3 and TRBJ1-1, with D possibly being TRBD1 (5 bases). Germline V gene sequence: CDR1 LGHNA, CDR2 YSLEER. The V end lost 2 bases, the J end lost 3 bases, and 13 bases lay between the germline ends. This CDR3 contains 15 residues. The CDR3 here is CASSQQTLGDTEAFF. Here the CDR3 DNA reads TGCGCCAGCAGCCAACAAACCCTGGGGGACACTGAAGCTTTCTTT.

The chain carries TRBV27 and TRBJ1-2, with D perhaps matching TRBD1 (5 bases). V gave up 4 bases and J gave up 7 bases, with 13 bases separating them. CDR1 is MNHEY and CDR2 is SMNVEV in the germline V gene (reference sequence). There are 13 residues in the CDR3. DNA of the CDR3: TGTGCCAGCAGTTCAGACAGTACCGGTGGCTACACCTTC. The encoded protein is CASSSDSTGGYTF.

The J gene is TRBJ1-2, the V gene TRBV11-2; TRBD1 aligns across 7 bases. The CDR3 length is 14 residues. The V segment lost 3 bases and the J segment 3 bases; nucleotides outside the gene matches: 4. Germline-derived CDR1 and CDR2 are SGHAT and FQNNGV. The DNA of the CDR3 is TGTGCCAGCAGCTTGGGGCAGGGGGACTATGGCTACACCTTC. This gives the protein CASSLGQGDYGYTF. Together with reference TRBV11-2 and TRBJ1-2, the CDR3 gives the full variable domain: EAGVAQSPRYKIIEKRQSVAFWCNPISGHATLYWYQQILGQGPKLLIQFQNNGVVDDSQLPKDRFSAERLKGVDSTLKIQPAKLEDSAVYLCASSLGQGDYGYTFGSGTRLTVV.